A selection of T cell receptor beta chains follows, all from one sample in a study of CD8 T cells in Susac syndrome. One entry per CDR3 protein results from TCRdb running MiXCR on the immunoSEQ multiplex PCR reads. The data show hundreds of thousands of distinct CDR3 sequences, 94% seen once. The source material was CD4+ T cells from PBMCs. The source of these receptors is a human donor with Susac syndrome. Both conserved end residues are part of each CDR3. D genes are given only for firm matches. A clone size is listed for some rows: how often the clone was seen (once, few, many), or a class if it is expanded.

j_call,d_call,cdr3_length,clone_size,v_call,cdr3_nt,cdr3_aa
TRBJ2-1,TRBD1,14,-,TRBV6-6,TGTGCCAGCAGTTACACAGGGGGCGTGAATGAGCAGTTCTTC,CASSYTGGVNEQFF
TRBJ1-2,-,18,-,TRBV27,TGTGCCAGCAGTTTTGCGGGCGCATCGAGTTTGGTAGACTATGGCTACACCTTC,CASSFAGASSLVDYGYTF
TRBJ1-1,-,11,-,TRBV20-1,TGCAGTGCTAGGGAGGACACTGAAGCTTTCTTT,CSAREDTEAFF
TRBJ2-5,TRBD1,14,-,TRBV20-1,TGCAGTGCGAGAGGGCTGACAGGGGAAGAGACCCAGTACTTC,CSARGLTGEETQYF
TRBJ2-7,-,11,-,TRBV20-1,TGCAGTGCTAGACGTGAGTACGAGCAGTACTTC,CSARREYEQYF
TRBJ2-5,-,17,-,TRBV9,TGTGCCAGCAGCGTAGAGGCTGATCAACAGTTCGAAGAGACCCAGTACTTC,CASSVEADQQFEETQYF
TRBJ2-1,TRBD2,16,-,TRBV18,TGTGCCAGCTCACCACCGATCGGGGGGGCCAACAATGAGCAGTTCTTC,CASSPPIGGANNEQFF
TRBJ2-5,-,13,few,TRBV3-1,TGTGCCAGCAGCCAGGGGGCGGAAGAGACCCAGTACTTC,CASSQGAEETQYF
TRBJ2-5,-,14,-,TRBV10-3,TGTGCCATCAGAGAGGGCAGGGGCGGTGAGACCCAGTACTTC,CAIREGRGGETQYF
TRBJ2-6,-,11,-,TRBV30,TGTGCCTGGTTTGGGGCCAACGTCCTGACTTTC,CAWFGANVLTF
TRBJ2-7,TRBD1,14,once,TRBV2,TGTGCCAGCAGACGGGACAGTAATATCTACGAGCAGTACTTC,CASRRDSNIYEQYF
TRBJ2-7,TRBD1,12,-,TRBV11-3,TGTGCCAGCAGCTTAGTAACGGGACAGGCATTCTTC,CASSLVTGQAFF